Below, one T cell receptor beta chain is given with its context. Authors' data handling: Scientists estimated how many nucleated cells there were by amplifying reference gene primers. Profiled with immunoSEQ multiplex PCR; TCRdb holds only in-frame clones, not every one. V and J calls and clone size are as listed in that table; D and trimming were resolved from the DNA. This sample has approximately 120,000 clones; 60% to 85% occur once, and the top ten carry roughly 20%. The sample belongs to a study of blood T cell repertoires in COVID-19. As for the study in general: PBMCs, B-cell-depleted T cells, or T cells provided the cDNA or gDNA that made up the material.

Per the germline V gene, CDR1 is SGHRS and CDR2 is YFSETQ. V dropped 4 bases and J dropped 5; count of bases not matched to a gene: 10. CDR3 size: 17 residues. The specimen sequenced was peripheral blood. The chain combines TRBV5-1 with TRBJ2-5, with 14 bases fitting TRBD2. The origin of this receptor is an elderly man with acute or convalescent COVID-19. This CDR3 is CASSPGLAGGRGETQYF. CDR3 DNA: TGCGCCAGCAGCCCCGGACTAGCGGGGGGCCGGGGGGAGACCCAGTACTTC.